The T cell receptor beta chain under discussion was sequenced for a study of CD8 T cells in ankylosing spondylitis. CDR3 length: 14 amino acids. Trimming at V came to 5 bases and at J to 2 bases, leaving 5 bases not matched to a gene. Germline CDR1 reads SQVTM; CDR2 reads ANQGSEA. Of note for this clonotype: Its antigen is not identified.

TCRdb called the 5' RACE reads again in MiXCR, with one record for every CDR3 protein. Altogether just over 150,000 distinct CDR3 sequences are present, approximately 16% being singletons, with the ten largest covering about 8%. Findings and caveats of the study: The authors reported significant enrichment of disease-linked clones in matched ankylosing spondylitis synovial fluid. With a CD8+ phenotype, disease-linked clones were relatively rare in peripheral blood. A TCR beta motif of eight highly homologous variants appeared characteristic of ankylosing spondylitis blood.

Material for sequencing was blood, either unsorted or a sorted T cell fraction (not recorded which). The sequence was obtained from a male donor with ankylosing spondylitis or in good health (not recorded which). The chain joins TRBV29-1 to TRBJ2-7, with 11 nucleotides matching TRBD1. The CDR3 loop is CSVLVDRGPYEQYF. For the CDR3, the DNA is TGCAGCGTTCTTGTGGACAGGGGGCCCTACGAGCAGTACTTC.